One T cell receptor (beta chain) is described in this entry. The entry originates in a study of blood T cell repertoires in COVID-19. Turning to the study itself: COVID-19 samples, acute and convalescent, were from the United States, Italy and Spain. In each case, the material was cDNA or gDNA derived from T cells, B-cell-depleted T cells, or PBMCs.

TCRdb's table, derived via immunoSEQ multiplex PCR, lists solely in-frame clones and lacks some. There are 180,000 or so clones in the sample; around 88% occur only once, and roughly 5.9% lies in the top ten. Those enrolled, adults aged 18 to 89 years, came from fewer than 25 US areas. Participants' reported clinical history set cohort assignment. This CDR3 is 14 amino acids long. Trimming removed 6 bases at V and 2 bases at J, with 11 bases between. Germline values: CDR1 MDHEN, CDR2 SYDVKM. The chain couples TRBV28 to TRBJ2-4, with D possibly being TRBD2 (5 bases). This receptor was identified in a man aged 40-49 years with acute COVID-19. The source material was PBMCs or T cells enriched from blood (not recorded which). The CDR3 reads CASSLTRTKNIQYF. The CDR3 DNA reads TGTGCCAGCAGCCTTACTAGAACCAAAAACATTCAGTACTTC.